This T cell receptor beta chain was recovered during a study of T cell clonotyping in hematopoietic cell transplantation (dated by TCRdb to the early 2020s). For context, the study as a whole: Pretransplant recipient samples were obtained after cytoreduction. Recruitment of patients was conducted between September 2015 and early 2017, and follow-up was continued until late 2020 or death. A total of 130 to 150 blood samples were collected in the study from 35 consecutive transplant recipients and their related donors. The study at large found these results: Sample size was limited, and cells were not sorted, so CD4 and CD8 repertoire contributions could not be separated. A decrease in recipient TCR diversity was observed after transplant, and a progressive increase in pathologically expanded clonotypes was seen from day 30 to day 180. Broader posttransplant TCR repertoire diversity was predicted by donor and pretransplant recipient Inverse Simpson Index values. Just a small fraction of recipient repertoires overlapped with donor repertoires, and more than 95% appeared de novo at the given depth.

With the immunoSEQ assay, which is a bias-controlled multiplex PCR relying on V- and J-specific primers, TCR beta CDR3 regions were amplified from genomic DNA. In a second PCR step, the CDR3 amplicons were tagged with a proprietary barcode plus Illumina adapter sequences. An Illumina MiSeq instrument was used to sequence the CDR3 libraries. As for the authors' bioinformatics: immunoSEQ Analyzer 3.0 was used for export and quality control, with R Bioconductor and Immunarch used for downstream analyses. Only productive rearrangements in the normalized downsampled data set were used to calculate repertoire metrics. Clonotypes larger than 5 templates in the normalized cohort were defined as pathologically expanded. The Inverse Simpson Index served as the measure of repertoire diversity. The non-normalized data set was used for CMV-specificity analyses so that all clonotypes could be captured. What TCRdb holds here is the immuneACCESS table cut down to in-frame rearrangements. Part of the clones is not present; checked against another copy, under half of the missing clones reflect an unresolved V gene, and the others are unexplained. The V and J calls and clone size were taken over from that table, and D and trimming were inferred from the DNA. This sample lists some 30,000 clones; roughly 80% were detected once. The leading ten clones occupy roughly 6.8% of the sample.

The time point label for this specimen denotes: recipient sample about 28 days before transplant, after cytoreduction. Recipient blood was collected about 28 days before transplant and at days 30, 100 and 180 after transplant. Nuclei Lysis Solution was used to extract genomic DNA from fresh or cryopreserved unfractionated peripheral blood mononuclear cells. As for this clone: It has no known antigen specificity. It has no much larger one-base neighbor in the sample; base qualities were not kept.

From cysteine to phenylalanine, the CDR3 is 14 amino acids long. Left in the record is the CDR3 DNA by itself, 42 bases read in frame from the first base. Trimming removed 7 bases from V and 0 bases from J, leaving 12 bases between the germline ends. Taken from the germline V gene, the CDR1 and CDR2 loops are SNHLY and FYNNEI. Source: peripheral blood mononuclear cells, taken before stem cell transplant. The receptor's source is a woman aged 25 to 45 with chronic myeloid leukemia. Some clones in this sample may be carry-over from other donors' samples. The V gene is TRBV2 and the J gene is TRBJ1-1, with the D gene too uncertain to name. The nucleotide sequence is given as TGTGCCAGCACAGAACTCCGGATGAACACTGAAGCTTTCTTT. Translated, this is CASTELRMNTEAFF.